This entry lists 7 T cell receptor beta chains sequenced from one sample in a study of T cells after yellow fever vaccination. TCRdb re-derived calls from the 5' RACE reads in MiXCR, one entry per CDR3 protein. The sample carries hundreds of thousands of distinct CDR3 sequences, about 13% recorded once. This specimen was PBMCs, taken on the day of the yellow fever booster vaccination. These receptors all come from a young man who received the YFV17D yellow fever vaccine.

The rearrangement uses TRBV7-6 and TRBJ2-5, with D perhaps matching TRBD1 (6 bases). V lost 4 bases and J 5 bases, leaving 14 bases between the germline ends. Germline V gives CDR1 SGHVS, CDR2 FNYEAQ. CDR3 length equals 14 residues. The chain's CDR3 is CASSSYRAGETQYF. The DNA for the CDR3 is TGTGCCAGCAGCTCCTACAGGGCCGGCGAGACCCAGTACTTC.

This clonotype was counted a few times. The chain has TRBV12-3 or TRBV12-4 and TRBJ2-2; 7 nucleotides align to TRBD2. J lost 2 bases, V lost 7 bases, and 7 bases had no gene match. The CDR3 loop spans 15 amino acids. The DNA of the CDR3 is TGTGCCAGCACCCCCCCGGGACTAAACACCGGGGAGCTGTTTTTT. It yields the protein CASTPPGLNTGELFF.

In its sample, this clonotype was seen a few times. This chain joins TRBV20-1 and TRBJ2-7; 14 bases agree with TRBD2. V shed 3 bases and J 6 bases; nucleotides not matched to a gene: 4. Looked up from germline, CDR1 is DFQATT and CDR2 is SNEGSKA (reference sequence). There are 14 residues in the CDR3. CDR3 loop: CSARTSGRVVEQYF. CDR3 in DNA: TGCAGTGCTAGGACTAGCGGGAGGGTGGTCGAGCAGTACTTC.

The chain is built from TRBV20-1 and TRBJ2-3; D perhaps matches TRBD1 (5 bases). Germline CDR1 reads DFQATT; CDR2 reads SNEGSKA (reference sequence). The CDR3 has 13 amino acids. V shed 0 bases and J shed 4 bases, with 8 bases lying between them. DNA of the CDR3: TGCAGTGCTAGAGAAGGGGCCCCAGATACGCAGTATTTT. This translates into CSAREGAPDTQYF.

This clonotype was seen at least ten times. V and J are TRBV5-1 and TRBJ2-5; a weak D match, TRBD2 (5 bases). CDR1 SGHRS and CDR2 YFSETQ come from the germline V gene. The germline V and J ends were trimmed by 1 base and 1 base, with 8 bases remaining between them. The CDR3 sequence is 14 residues long. For the CDR3, the DNA is TGCGCCAGCAGCTTGAGAGGGCCCCAAGAGACCCAGTACTTC. Its protein product is CASSLRGPQETQYF.

The rearrangement links TRBV28 to TRBJ2-1, with 11 bases identical to TRBD1. After removal of 6 bases from V and 6 bases from J, the junction contained 4 bases not matched to a gene. CDR3 size: 14 residues. Germline-derived CDR1 and CDR2 are MDHEN and SYDVKM. The CDR3 nucleotides read TGTGCCAGCAGGGGACAGGGGGGAGGCAATGAGCAGTTCTTC. Translating it yields CASRGQGGGNEQFF.

This clonotype has a handful of counts. This chain links TRBV9 with TRBJ2-7; no reliable D call. Trimming left V 0 bases short and J 4 bases short, with 11 bases between. This CDR3 region has 14 residues. Germline CDR1 reads SGDLS; CDR2 reads YYNGEE. CDR3 DNA sequence: TGTGCCAGCAGCGTAGGTGGGGATAGGTACGAGCAGTACTTC. Amino acids: CASSVGGDRYEQYF. Together with reference TRBV9 and TRBJ2-7, the CDR3 gives the full variable domain: DSGVTQTPKHLITATGQRVTLRCSPRSGDLSVYWYQQSLDQGLQFLIQYYNGEERAKGNILERFSAQQFPDLHSELNLSSLELGDSALYFCASSVGGDRYEQYFGPGTRLTVT.